This entry lists 16 T cell receptor beta chains sequenced from one sample in a study of blood T cell repertoires in COVID-19. Sequencing was performed with immunoSEQ multiplex PCR; in TCRdb, only in-frame clones are kept and a portion is missing. The sample includes hundreds of thousands of clones, 80% to 90% of them seen just once. Input material: PBMCs or T cells enriched from blood (not recorded which). These receptors originate from a man in his forties or fifties in a cohort exposed to, infected with or recovered from COVID-19 (not recorded which).

The V gene is TRBV11-2, the J gene TRBJ2-1; 8 nucleotides align to TRBD1. This CDR3 spans 16 amino acids. Germline values: CDR1 SGHAT, CDR2 FQNNGV. V lost 2 bases to trimming and J lost 6 bases; unmatched junction nucleotides: 9. In DNA, the CDR3 is TGTGCCAGCAGCTTACAGGGGGCGGGGTGGGTCAATGAGCAGTTCTTC. Its protein is CASSLQGAGWVNEQFF.

The rearrangement uses TRBV5-1 and TRBJ2-2; 9 positions match TRBD1. Germline values: CDR1 SGHRS, CDR2 YFSETQ. The CDR3 has 14 amino acids. V lost 6 bases and J lost 8; bases outside the gene matches: 8. CDR3 in amino acids: CASNTGGAGGELFF. The CDR3 DNA reads as TGCGCCAGCAATACAGGGGGCGCAGGAGGGGAGCTGTTTTTT. The full variable domain, with the rest looked up from reference TRBV5-1 and TRBJ2-2, is KAGVTQTPRYLIKTRGQQVTLSCSPISGHRSVSWYQQTPGQGLQFLFEYFSETQRNKGNFPGRFSGRQFSNSRSEMNVSTLELGDSALYLCASNTGGAGGELFFGEGSRLTVL.

This chain links TRBV7-2 with TRBJ2-2; D might be TRBD2 (5 bases). Germline CDR1 reads SGHTA; CDR2 reads FQGNSA. The CDR3 loop spans 14 amino acids. V lost 2 bases to trimming and J lost 4 bases, with 8 bases between them. The CDR3 DNA reads TGTGCCAGCAGCTTATTGCGGGCCACCGGGGAGCTGTTTTTT. It encodes CASSLLRATGELFF.

In this sample, this clone turned up once. The V gene is TRBV5-1, the J gene TRBJ1-1; D is ambiguous. CDR1 SGHRS and CDR2 YFSETQ come from the germline V gene. The V and J ends lost 0 bases and 1 base respectively, with 10 bases between them. The CDR3 totals 15 residues. The CDR3 coding sequence is TGCGCCAGCAGCTTGGGGCCCTTTTCGAACACTGAAGCTTTCTTT. The encoded protein is CASSLGPFSNTEAFF.

This chain uses TRBV28 with TRBJ2-2, with 10 bases aligning to TRBD2. The CDR3 has 17 amino acids. Per the germline V gene, CDR1 is MDHEN and CDR2 is SYDVKM. Trimming took 1 base from V and 7 from J; bases not matched to a gene: 9. This CDR3 reads CASSLSGLAGDHGELFF. The CDR3 DNA sequence: TGTGCCAGCAGTTTATCTGGGCTAGCGGGAGATCACGGGGAGCTGTTTTTT.

The V and J genes are TRBV18 and TRBJ2-6; 9 bases are a match to TRBD1. CDR3 length: 16 residues. Trimming at V came to 5 bases and at J to 3 bases, leaving 5 bases not matched to a gene. CDR1 is KGHSH and CDR2 is LQKENI in the germline V gene. The CDR3, as DNA: TGTGCCAGCTCATCGGGACAGGGCGGTGGGGCCAACGTCCTGACTTTC. It is translated as CASSSGQGGGANVLTF. The variable domain in full, with the rest retrieved from reference TRBV18 and TRBJ2-6, is NAGVMQNPRHLVRRRGQEARLRCSPMKGHSHVYWYRQLPEEGLKFMVYLQKENIIDESGMPKERFSAEFPKEGPSILRIQQVVRGDSAAYFCASSSGQGGGANVLTFGAGSRLTVL.

The rearrangement links TRBV11-3 to TRBJ2-2, with 11 bases identical to TRBD1. Germline assignment: CDR1 SGHNT and CDR2 YENEEA. With 3 bases clipped from V and 5 bases from J, the junction kept 8 bases outside the gene matches. The CDR3 is 17 residues long. CDR3 bases: TGTGCCAGCAGCTTGGGACAAGGGACAGGGGGGACCGGGGAGCTGTTTTTT. Its translation is CASSLGQGTGGTGELFF.

The CDR3: CASRGDGSNSPLHF. CDR3 coding DNA: TGTGCCAGCAGAGGTGACGGTAGCAATTCACCCCTCCACTTT. The J gene is TRBJ1-6, the V gene TRBV6-5; D is unresolved. Per the germline V gene, CDR1 is MNHEY and CDR2 is SVGAGI. This CDR3 has 14 amino acids. V was cut by 6 bases and J by 7 bases, with 13 bases left in between.

This chain links TRBV14 with TRBJ1-1; the D is unclear. CDR3 length: 14 residues. Germline loops: CDR1 SGHDN, CDR2 FVKESK. V shed 2 bases and J shed 1 base, with 8 bases lying between them. The CDR3 DNA reads TGTGCCAGCAGCCAATGGGCAGGGAACACTGAAGCTTTCTTT. This sequence encodes CASSQWAGNTEAFF.

The sample holds one count of this clone. This chain links TRBV30 with TRBJ2-7; TRBD2 matches 9 bases. Germline lookup yields CDR1 GTSNPN and CDR2 SVGIG (reference sequence). V dropped 3 bases and J dropped 6; count of bases not matched to a gene: 15. There are 16 residues in the CDR3. The DNA for the CDR3 is TGTGCCTGGAGGGGGCGGGAGGGCCTCCAGTCAGGCGAGCAGTACTTC. Translated: CAWRGREGLQSGEQYF.

V and J are TRBV19 and TRBJ1-1, with D possibly being TRBD1 (6 bases). Germline V lookup: CDR1 LNHDA, CDR2 SQIVND (reference sequence). Between the trimmed V and J ends, which lost 6 bases and 0 bases, there was a span of 11 bases. The CDR3 length is 14 residues. The CDR3 DNA reads as TGTGCCAGTAGGCACAGGACAGTGAACACTGAAGCTTTCTTT. As protein: CASRHRTVNTEAFF.

The V call is TRBV6-5, the J call TRBJ1-6; a possible D gene is TRBD1 (5 bases). The CDR3 runs 14 residues. CDR1 and CDR2 from the germline V gene are MNHEY and SVGAGI. Trimming left V 3 bases short and J 7 bases short, with 10 bases between. This CDR3 is CASSYFTGNSPLHF. CDR3 nucleotide sequence: TGTGCCAGCAGTTATTTCACAGGCAATTCACCCCTCCACTTT.

J is TRBJ1-6 and V is TRBV18; TRBD1 aligns across 9 bases. Trimming removed 1 base from V and 10 bases from J; junction bases left unmatched: 5. The CDR3 is 15 amino acids. Germline-derived CDR1 and CDR2 are KGHSH and LQKENI. The CDR3 nucleotides are TGTGCCAGCTCACCACGGACAGGGGTATTATCACCCCTCCACTTT. This sequence encodes CASSPRTGVLSPLHF.

This clone was picked up one time. This chain links TRBV7-3 with TRBJ2-7, with 10 bases identical to TRBD2. The CDR3 runs 15 residues. CDR1 is SGHTA, CDR2 FQGTGA, per germline. The trim removed 2 bases at V and 2 bases at J, leaving 3 bases unmatched. The CDR3 DNA sequence: TGTGCCAGCAGCTTAGACGGGACTAGCGCCTACGAGCAGTACTTC. Its protein product is CASSLDGTSAYEQYF.

The chain couples TRBV6-6 to TRBJ2-2, with D unclear. Between the trimmed V and J ends, which lost 8 bases and 1 base, there was a span of 8 bases. The CDR3 length is 13 residues. From germline, CDR1 is MNHNY and CDR2 SVGAGI (reference sequence). CDR3: CASRLMNTGELFF. The CDR3 bases are TGTGCCAGCCGACTCATGAACACCGGGGAGCTGTTTTTT.

This rearrangement joins TRBV18 to TRBJ1-1; TRBD1 is a possible D gene (6 bases). Per the germline V gene, CDR1 is KGHSH and CDR2 is LQKENI. The CDR3 has 14 residues. The V gene lost 3 bases and the J gene lost 6 bases, with 14 bases spanning the gap. The CDR3 DNA follows: TGTGCCAGCTCACCCGAACAACAGGGTCCTGAAGCTTTCTTT. Translating it yields CASSPEQQGPEAFF. The variable domain in full, with the rest retrieved from reference TRBV18 and TRBJ1-1, is NAGVMQNPRHLVRRRGQEARLRCSPMKGHSHVYWYRQLPEEGLKFMVYLQKENIIDESGMPKERFSAEFPKEGPSILRIQQVVRGDSAAYFCASSPEQQGPEAFFGQGTRLTVV.